A single T cell receptor (beta chain) is shown here with its context. These data belong to a study of OX40 agonist ivuxolimab in advanced cancers. For the study at large: The patients got ivuxolimab, which is an agonistic anti-OX40 (CD134) antibody. Eligibility admitted prior anti-PD-1, anti-PD-L1 or anti-CTLA-4 therapy; 40% to 50% had some.

The CDR3 has 13 amino acids. V dropped 4 bases and J dropped 6 bases, with 13 bases sitting between them. CDR1 is SGHNT and CDR2 is YENEEA in the germline V gene. Using immunoSEQ multiplex PCR, the repertoire was profiled, and TCRdb retains in-frame clones only, with some absent. The sample holds about 22,000 clones, approximately 90% seen once. The clonotype originates from an adult with an advanced solid tumor such as melanoma, head and neck, liver or kidney cancer. Source: CD4+ or CD8+ T cells sorted from blood, taken in a trial of the OX40 agonist ivuxolimab. The genes are TRBV11-3 and TRBJ2-7; D may be TRBD1 (5 bases). The CDR3 nucleotides are TGTGCCAGCAGCTACCAGGGAACTCTCGAGCAGTACTTC. Amino acid sequence: CASSYQGTLEQYF.